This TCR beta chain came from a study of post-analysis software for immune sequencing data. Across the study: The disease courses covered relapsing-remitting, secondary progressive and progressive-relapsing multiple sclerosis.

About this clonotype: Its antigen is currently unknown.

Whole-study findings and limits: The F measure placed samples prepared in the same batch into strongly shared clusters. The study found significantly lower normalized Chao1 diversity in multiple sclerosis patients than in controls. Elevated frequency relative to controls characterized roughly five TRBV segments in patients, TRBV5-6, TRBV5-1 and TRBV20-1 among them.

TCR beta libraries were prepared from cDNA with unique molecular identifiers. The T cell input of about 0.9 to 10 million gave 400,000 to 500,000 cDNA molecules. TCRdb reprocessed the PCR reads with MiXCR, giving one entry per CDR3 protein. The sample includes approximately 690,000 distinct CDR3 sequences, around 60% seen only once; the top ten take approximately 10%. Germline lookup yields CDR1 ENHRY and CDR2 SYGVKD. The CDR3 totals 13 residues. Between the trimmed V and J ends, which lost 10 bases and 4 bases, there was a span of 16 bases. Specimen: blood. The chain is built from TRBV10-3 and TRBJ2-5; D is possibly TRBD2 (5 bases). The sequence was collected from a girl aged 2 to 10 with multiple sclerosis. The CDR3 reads CANSPGNGETQYF. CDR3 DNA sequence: TGTGCCAACTCACCCGGGAATGGAGAGACCCAGTACTTC.